The clone carrying this T cell receptor beta chain was picked up a small number of times. The CDR3 is made up of 14 amino acids. Germline V lookup: CDR1 LNHDA, CDR2 SQIVND (reference sequence). Trimming removed 3 bases at V and 1 base at J, with 10 bases between. Repertoires were generated with immunoSEQ multiplex PCR, while TCRdb's copy carries only in-frame clones and drops some. The top ten clones hold 15% to 20% of a sample with roughly 18,000 clones, around 90% of them seen once. The entry originates in a study of blood T cell repertoires in COVID-19. The wider study: Spain, Italy and the United States supplied samples that represented acute and convalescent COVID-19.

Sequencing input: peripheral blood. The sequence was obtained from a human donor in a cohort sampled during active COVID-19. V usage is TRBV19 and J usage is TRBJ2-7; a possible D gene is TRBD2 (5 bases). CDR3 sequence: CASSMRAESYEQYF. The CDR3 DNA reads as TGTGCCAGTAGTATGCGAGCGGAATCCTACGAGCAGTACTTC.